Each of the 4 T cell receptor beta chains below was sequenced from the same sample in a study of PD-L1 blockade in urothelial cancer. Time point meaning: pretreatment peripheral blood. The method was immunoSEQ multiplex PCR; TCRdb's version includes in-frame clones alone and lacks a portion of them. The data hold about 55,000 clones, with more than 80% observed a single time. The sample consisted of PBMCs, taken around atezolizumab (anti-PD-L1) treatment. Receptors were obtained from a man between 50 and 59 years old with urothelial cancer.

The sample holds a few counts of this clone. The J gene is TRBJ2-7, the V gene TRBV6-6; possibly TRBD1 for D (6 bases). The V and J ends lost 7 bases and 0 bases respectively, with 19 bases between them. This CDR3 spans 16 amino acids. Germline assignment: CDR1 MNHNY and CDR2 SVGAGI (reference sequence). CDR3 coding DNA: TGTGCCAGCACCGCTGGGGGCGGCCTGAGCTCCTACGAGCAGTACTTC. Its protein is CASTAGGGLSSYEQYF.

This clone was seen just once. This rearrangement joins TRBV19 to TRBJ2-5; a weak D match, TRBD1 (6 bases). The CDR3 covers 14 residues. Germline CDR1 reads LNHDA; CDR2 reads SQIVND (reference sequence). The V and J ends lost 5 bases and 3 bases respectively, with 13 bases between them. This chain's CDR3 is CASSSGQIKETQYF. Written as DNA, the CDR3 is TGTGCCAGTAGTTCCGGACAGATTAAAGAGACCCAGTACTTC.

The chain employs TRBV15 and TRBJ1-1, with D uncertain. Trimming stripped 7 bases from V and 6 bases from J, with 15 bases between. The CDR3 loop spans 13 amino acids. Germline CDR1 and CDR2: LNHNV and YYDKDF (reference sequence). CDR3 sequence reads: CATKVHKGAEAFF. CDR3 nucleotides: TGTGCCACCAAGGTCCACAAGGGAGCTGAAGCTTTCTTT.

The rearrangement links TRBV5-6 to TRBJ1-3; 7 bases are a match to TRBD1. The CDR3 loop spans 16 amino acids. Germline CDR1 SGHDT, CDR2 YYEEEE. With V trimmed by 3 bases and J by 0 bases, 6 bases remained unmatched. The CDR3 spells CASSWRGQSSGNTIYF. The CDR3 region has the DNA TGTGCCAGCAGCTGGAGGGGGCAGAGCTCTGGAAACACCATATATTTT.